This TCR beta chain was obtained from a study of OX40 agonist ivuxolimab in advanced cancers. The table came from immunoSEQ multiplex PCR; TCRdb's copy has only in-frame clones and leaves some out. This table has about 82,000 clones, more than 90% appearing once. This CDR3 has 16 amino acids. The V and J ends lost 6 bases and 5 bases, in that order; junction bases with no gene match: 13. CDR1 is SEHNR, CDR2 FQNEAQ, per germline (reference sequence). The origin of this receptor is an adult with an advanced solid tumor such as melanoma, head and neck, liver or kidney cancer. V gene TRBV7-9 combines with J gene TRBJ2-5; TRBD1 agrees at 9 bases. Sequences were derived from CD4+ or CD8+ T cells sorted from blood, sampled in a trial of the OX40 agonist ivuxolimab. The CDR3 loop reads CASSSIPGQGPETQYF. The DNA of the CDR3 is TGTGCCAGCAGTTCGATCCCGGGACAGGGACCGGAGACCCAGTACTTC.